The T cell receptor (beta chain) described here comes from a study of beta chain features in type 1 diabetes. Broader study findings: For Type 1 diabetes patients, all four CD4+ subsets carried TCRB CDR3s that were moderately but significantly shorter.

Of note for this clone: Its antigen is currently unknown.

The CDR3 runs 11 residues. Germline V lookup: CDR1 DFQATT, CDR2 SNEGSKA (reference sequence). Trimming took off 7 bases at V and 5 bases at J, with 11 bases between the two ends. TCRB transcripts that were expressed got sequenced, as all of the isolated RNA had been reverse transcribed. Only in-frame clones appear in the TCRdb table, and some are missing; sequencing was by immunoSEQ multiplex PCR. The profile shows tens of thousands of clones, under 50% of them singletons. The genes are TRBV20-1 and TRBJ1-2; D perhaps matches TRBD1 (5 bases). Input material: Tregs from blood. The source of this sequence is a man aged 30-40 years with type 1 diabetes. The chain's CDR3 is CSGVKGYGYTF. The CDR3 nucleotides read TGCAGTGGCGTTAAGGGGTATGGCTACACCTTC.